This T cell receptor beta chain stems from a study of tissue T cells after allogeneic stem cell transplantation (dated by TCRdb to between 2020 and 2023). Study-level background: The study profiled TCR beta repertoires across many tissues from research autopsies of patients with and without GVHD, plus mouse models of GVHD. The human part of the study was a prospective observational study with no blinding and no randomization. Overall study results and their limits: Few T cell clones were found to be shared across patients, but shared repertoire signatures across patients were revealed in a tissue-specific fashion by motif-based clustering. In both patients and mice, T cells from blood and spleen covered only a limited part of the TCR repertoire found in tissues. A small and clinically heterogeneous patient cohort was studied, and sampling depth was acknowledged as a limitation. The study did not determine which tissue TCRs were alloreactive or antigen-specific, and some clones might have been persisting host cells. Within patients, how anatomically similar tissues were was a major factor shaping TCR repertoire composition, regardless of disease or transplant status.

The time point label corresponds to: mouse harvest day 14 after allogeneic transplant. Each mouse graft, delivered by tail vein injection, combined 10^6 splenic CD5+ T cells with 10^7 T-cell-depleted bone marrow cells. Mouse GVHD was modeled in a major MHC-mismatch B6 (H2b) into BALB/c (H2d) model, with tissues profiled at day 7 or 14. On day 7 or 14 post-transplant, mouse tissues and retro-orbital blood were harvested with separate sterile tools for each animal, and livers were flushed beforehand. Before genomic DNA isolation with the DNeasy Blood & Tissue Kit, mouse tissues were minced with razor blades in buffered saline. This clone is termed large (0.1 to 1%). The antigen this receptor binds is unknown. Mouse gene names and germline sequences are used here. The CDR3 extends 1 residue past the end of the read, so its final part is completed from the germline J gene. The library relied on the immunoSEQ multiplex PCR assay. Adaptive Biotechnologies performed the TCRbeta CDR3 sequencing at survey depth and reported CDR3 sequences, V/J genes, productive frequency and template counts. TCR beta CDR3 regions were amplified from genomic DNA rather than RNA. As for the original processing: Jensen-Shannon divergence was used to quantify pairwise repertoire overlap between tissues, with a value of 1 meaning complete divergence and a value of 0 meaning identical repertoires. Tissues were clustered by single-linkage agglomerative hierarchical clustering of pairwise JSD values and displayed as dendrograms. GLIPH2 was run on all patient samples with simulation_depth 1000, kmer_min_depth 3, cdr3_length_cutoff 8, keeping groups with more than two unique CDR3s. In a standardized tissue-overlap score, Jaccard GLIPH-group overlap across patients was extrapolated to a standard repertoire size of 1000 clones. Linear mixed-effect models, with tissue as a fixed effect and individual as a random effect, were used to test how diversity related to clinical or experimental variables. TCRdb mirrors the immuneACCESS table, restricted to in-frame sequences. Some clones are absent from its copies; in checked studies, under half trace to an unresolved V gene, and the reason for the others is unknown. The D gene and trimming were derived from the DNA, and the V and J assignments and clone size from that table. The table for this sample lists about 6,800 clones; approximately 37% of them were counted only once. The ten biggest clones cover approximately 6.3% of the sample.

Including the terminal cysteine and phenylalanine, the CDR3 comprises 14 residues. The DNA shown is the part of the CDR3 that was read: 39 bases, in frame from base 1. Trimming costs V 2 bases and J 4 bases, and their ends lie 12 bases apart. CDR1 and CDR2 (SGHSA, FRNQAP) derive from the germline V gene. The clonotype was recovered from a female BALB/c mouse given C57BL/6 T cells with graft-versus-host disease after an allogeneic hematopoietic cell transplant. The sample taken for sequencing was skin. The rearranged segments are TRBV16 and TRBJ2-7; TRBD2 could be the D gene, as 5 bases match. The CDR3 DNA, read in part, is TGTGCAAGCAGCTTATGGTTGGGGTTTTATGAACAGTAC. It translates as CASSLWLGFYEQY. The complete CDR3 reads CASSLWLGFYEQYF.